This T cell receptor beta chain appears in the sequencing data of a study of shared clonotypes between healthy human individuals. General observations from the study: Non-shared clonotypes showed lower generation probabilities than clonotypes common to all four donors. Enrolling few donors narrowed the genetic and exposure-history diversity that was represented. Rarefaction demonstrated incomplete sorted-subset sequencing despite large depth.

Investigators divided CD4+ cells into CD45RA+ naive and CD45RA-negative memory subsets. Points on this clone: Its antigen is unknown.

The CDR3 extends over 13 amino acids. Germline-derived CDR1 and CDR2 are SQVTM and ANQGSEA. The ends lost 6 bases at V and 4 bases at J; junction bases unmatched: 6. Sequencing used immunoSEQ multiplex PCR; TCRdb keeps in-frame clones, though not all of them. The sample lists 600,000 to 800,000 clones, roughly two thirds seen once, with approximately 2% in the top ten. The TCR sequence derives from a woman in her 30s in good health. The sample consisted of memory CD4+ T cells sorted from blood. Specified subset: CD45RA-negative fraction. This sequence joins TRBV29-1 and TRBJ2-1, with 7 bases fitting TRBD2. The CDR3 region is CSVPGLKYNEQFF. In DNA form, the CDR3 reads TGCAGCGTCCCGGGACTAAAATACAATGAGCAGTTCTTC.